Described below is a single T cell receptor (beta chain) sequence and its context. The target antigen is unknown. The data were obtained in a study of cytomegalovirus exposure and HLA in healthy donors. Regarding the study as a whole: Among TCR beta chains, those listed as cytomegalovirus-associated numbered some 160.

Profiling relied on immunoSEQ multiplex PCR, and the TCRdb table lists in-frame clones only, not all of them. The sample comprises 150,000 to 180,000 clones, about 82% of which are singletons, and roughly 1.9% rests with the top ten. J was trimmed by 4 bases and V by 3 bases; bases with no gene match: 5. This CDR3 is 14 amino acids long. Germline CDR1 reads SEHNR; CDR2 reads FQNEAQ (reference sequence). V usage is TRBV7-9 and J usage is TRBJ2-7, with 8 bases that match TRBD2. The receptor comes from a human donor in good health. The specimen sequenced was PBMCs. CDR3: CASSFFAGGYEQYF. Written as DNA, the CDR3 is TGTGCCAGCAGCTTCTTTGCGGGGGGATACGAGCAGTACTTC.